These T cell receptor beta chains were read from a single sample in a study of blood T cell repertoires in COVID-19. Only in-frame clones appear in the TCRdb table, and some are missing; sequencing was by immunoSEQ multiplex PCR. The data show 140,000 or so clones, over 70% seen once. The sample was peripheral blood. All receptors come from a man aged 50-60 years who had recovered from COVID-19. Each CDR3 is given with its conserved first and last residue. The D gene is left open where the match is weak. Rows may omit the clone size; those that give it use once, few, many or a size class.

CDR3 length: 15
J gene: TRBJ2-3
clone size: once
V gene: TRBV4-3
D gene: .
CDR3 DNA: TGCGCCAGCAGCCAAGATACCCAGTACACAGATACGCAGTATTTT
CDR3 protein: CASSQDTQYTDTQYF

CDR3 length: 14
J gene: TRBJ1-1
clone size: .
V gene: TRBV2
D gene: TRBD1
CDR3 DNA: TGTGCCAGCACCTCGGACAGGGGTACGACTGAAGCTTTCTTT
CDR3 protein: CASTSDRGTTEAFF

CDR3 length: 13
J gene: TRBJ1-1
clone size: few
V gene: TRBV27
D gene: TRBD1
CDR3 DNA: TGTGCCAGCAGTCCTTCAGGGGGAACTGAAGCTTTCTTT
CDR3 protein: CASSPSGGTEAFF

CDR3 length: 14
J gene: TRBJ2-3
clone size: .
V gene: TRBV3-1/TRBV3-2
D gene: TRBD2
CDR3 DNA: TGTGCCAGCAAACTAGCGGGGGGCCCAGATACGCAGTATTTT
CDR3 protein: CASKLAGGPDTQYF

CDR3 length: 13
J gene: TRBJ1-2
clone size: few
V gene: TRBV19
D gene: TRBD1
CDR3 DNA: TGTGCCAGTAGACCAGGACAGGGGGTAGGCTACACCTTC
CDR3 protein: CASRPGQGVGYTF

CDR3 length: 17
J gene: TRBJ2-6
clone size: few
V gene: TRBV6-1
D gene: .
CDR3 DNA: TGTGCCAGCAGAGAAGGCCGGGATAACTCTGGGGCCAACGTCCTGACTTTC
CDR3 protein: CASREGRDNSGANVLTF

CDR3 length: 13
J gene: TRBJ1-1
clone size: .
V gene: TRBV6-5
D gene: .
CDR3 DNA: TGTGCCAGCAGCCAGATGGTGAACACTGAAGCTTTCTTT
CDR3 protein: CASSQMVNTEAFF

CDR3 length: 14
J gene: TRBJ2-7
clone size: .
V gene: TRBV27
D gene: .
CDR3 DNA: TGTGCCAGCAGTTTCAGTGGCAGTACACGCGAGCAGTACTTC
CDR3 protein: CASSFSGSTREQYF

CDR3 length: 12
J gene: TRBJ1-2
clone size: .
V gene: TRBV7-8
D gene: .
CDR3 DNA: TGTGCCAGCAGCTCCCTCAACTATGGCTACACCTTC
CDR3 protein: CASSSLNYGYTF

CDR3 length: 13
J gene: TRBJ2-2
clone size: .
V gene: TRBV5-6
D gene: TRBD1
CDR3 DNA: TGTGCCAGCAGCTGGACAGGGTCCGGGGAGCTGTTTTTT
CDR3 protein: CASSWTGSGELFF

CDR3 length: 13
J gene: TRBJ2-7
clone size: .
V gene: TRBV9
D gene: TRBD1
CDR3 DNA: TGTGCCAGCAGCGTGGGACAGAAGTACGAGCAGTACTTC
CDR3 protein: CASSVGQKYEQYF

CDR3 length: 15
J gene: TRBJ2-3
clone size: .
V gene: TRBV6-5
D gene: .
CDR3 DNA: TGTGCCAGCAGTTACTCCAGCGGGAGCACAGATACGCAGTATTTT
CDR3 protein: CASSYSSGSTDTQYF

CDR3 length: 16
J gene: TRBJ2-7
clone size: .
V gene: TRBV2
D gene: TRBD2
CDR3 DNA: TGTGCCAGCAGCTCCGGGACTAGCGGGGGGGCCCACGAGCAGTACTTC
CDR3 protein: CASSSGTSGGAHEQYF

CDR3 length: 15
J gene: TRBJ1-2
clone size: .
V gene: TRBV21-1
D gene: .
CDR3 DNA: TGTGCCAGCAGCAAAGAATGCAGGAATGACTATGGCTACACCTTC
CDR3 protein: CASSKECRNDYGYTF

CDR3 length: 17
J gene: TRBJ2-3
clone size: once
V gene: TRBV4-3
D gene: TRBD2
CDR3 DNA: TGCGCCAGCAGCCAAGTGGCTAGCGGGGGGGCTGGGTATACGCAGTATTTT
CDR3 protein: CASSQVASGGAGYTQYF

CDR3 length: 15
J gene: TRBJ2-7
clone size: once
V gene: TRBV9
D gene: TRBD2
CDR3 DNA: TGTGCCAGCAGCGTAAGCCCTAGCGGATCCTACGAGCAGTACTTC
CDR3 protein: CASSVSPSGSYEQYF

CDR3 length: 15
J gene: TRBJ1-4
clone size: .
V gene: TRBV15
D gene: .
CDR3 DNA: TGTGCCACCAGCGAACCAGACAAAATTAATGAAAAACTGTTTTTT
CDR3 protein: CATSEPDKINEKLFF

CDR3 length: 17
J gene: TRBJ1-4
clone size: .
V gene: TRBV6-6
D gene: TRBD1
CDR3 DNA: TGTGCCAGCAGTCGACAGGGTAATCCCACAACTAATGAAAAACTGTTTTTT
CDR3 protein: CASSRQGNPTTNEKLFF

CDR3 length: 14
J gene: TRBJ1-1
clone size: once
V gene: TRBV11-2
D gene: .
CDR3 DNA: TGTGCCAGCAGGGTAGGGGCTTTGAACACTGAAGCTTTCTTT
CDR3 protein: CASRVGALNTEAFF

CDR3 length: 18
J gene: TRBJ1-1
clone size: few
V gene: TRBV5-5
D gene: .
CDR3 DNA: TGTGCCAGCAGCTTGGAAGGTTGGGGGCTGGTTATGAACACTGAAGCTTTCTTT
CDR3 protein: CASSLEGWGLVMNTEAFF

CDR3 length: 15
J gene: TRBJ1-4
clone size: .
V gene: TRBV6-5
D gene: TRBD1
CDR3 DNA: TGTGCCAGCAGATGGCAGGGGGCAACTAATGAAAAACTGTTTTTT
CDR3 protein: CASRWQGATNEKLFF

CDR3 length: 15
J gene: TRBJ1-4
clone size: .
V gene: TRBV7-6
D gene: TRBD1
CDR3 DNA: TGTGCCAGCAGCTTAGAGGACAGGGATAATGAAAAACTGTTTTTT
CDR3 protein: CASSLEDRDNEKLFF

CDR3 length: 18
J gene: TRBJ2-5
clone size: .
V gene: TRBV4-1
D gene: TRBD2
CDR3 DNA: TGCGCCAGCAGCCAAGATTTATATGCGGGGGGATCCCAAGAGACCCAGTACTTC
CDR3 protein: CASSQDLYAGGSQETQYF

CDR3 length: 16
J gene: TRBJ1-5
clone size: few
V gene: TRBV7-8
D gene: .
CDR3 DNA: TGTGCCAGCAGCTTATCTCCGACAAGGCCGAATCAGCCCCAGCATTTT
CDR3 protein: CASSLSPTRPNQPQHF

CDR3 length: 15
J gene: TRBJ2-1
clone size: .
V gene: TRBV18
D gene: TRBD2
CDR3 DNA: TGTGCCAGCTCACCCGCCGGGACTAGCAGCAATGAGCAGTTCTTC
CDR3 protein: CASSPAGTSSNEQFF

CDR3 length: 15
J gene: TRBJ2-5
clone size: .
V gene: TRBV3-1/TRBV3-2
D gene: .
CDR3 DNA: TGTGCCAGCAGCCCTCCGCGCGGGGCGCGGGAGACCCAGTACTTC
CDR3 protein: CASSPPRGARETQYF

CDR3 length: 15
J gene: TRBJ2-1
clone size: .
V gene: TRBV6-2/TRBV6-3
D gene: TRBD2
CDR3 DNA: TGTGCCAGCAGTCTACTAGCGGGGGGGCAGAATGAGCAGTTCTTC
CDR3 protein: CASSLLAGGQNEQFF

CDR3 length: 14
J gene: TRBJ1-2
clone size: few
V gene: TRBV18
D gene: TRBD1
CDR3 DNA: TGTGCCAGCTCACCAAGGACAGGGGGTTATGGCTACACCTTC
CDR3 protein: CASSPRTGGYGYTF

CDR3 length: 16
J gene: TRBJ2-7
clone size: .
V gene: TRBV19
D gene: TRBD1
CDR3 DNA: TGTGCCAGTAGTATGGACGGGACAGGGGCTTCCTACGAGCAGTACTTC
CDR3 protein: CASSMDGTGASYEQYF

CDR3 length: 14
J gene: TRBJ2-1
clone size: .
V gene: TRBV7-3
D gene: .
CDR3 DNA: TGTGCCAGCAGCTTAGAGGTCTCCCGGGATGAGCAGTTCTTC
CDR3 protein: CASSLEVSRDEQFF

CDR3 length: 16
J gene: TRBJ1-6
clone size: .
V gene: TRBV7-9
D gene: TRBD1
CDR3 DNA: TGTGCCAGCAGCCTCGGACAGGGTACCTATAATTCACCCCTCCACTTT
CDR3 protein: CASSLGQGTYNSPLHF

CDR3 length: 12
J gene: TRBJ2-7
clone size: .
V gene: TRBV7-9
D gene: .
CDR3 DNA: TGTGCCAGCAGCTCAGGGTCGGTCGAGCAGTACTTC
CDR3 protein: CASSSGSVEQYF

CDR3 length: 14
J gene: TRBJ2-2
clone size: few
V gene: TRBV5-1
D gene: TRBD2
CDR3 DNA: TGCGCCAGCAGCCCCGCGGGGGGGCCAGGGGAGCTGTTTTTT
CDR3 protein: CASSPAGGPGELFF

CDR3 length: 19
J gene: TRBJ2-1
clone size: .
V gene: TRBV27
D gene: TRBD2
CDR3 DNA: TGTGCCAGCAGCCAAGGGGGACTAGCGGGGGGAACAAGCTACAATGAGCAGTTCTTC
CDR3 protein: CASSQGGLAGGTSYNEQFF

CDR3 length: 16
J gene: TRBJ1-3
clone size: .
V gene: TRBV14
D gene: .
CDR3 DNA: TGTGCCAGCAGCCAAGAACAGGGTCCTTCTGGAAACACCATATATTTT
CDR3 protein: CASSQEQGPSGNTIYF

CDR3 length: 15
J gene: TRBJ2-7
clone size: .
V gene: TRBV4-3
D gene: .
CDR3 DNA: TGCGCCAGCAGCCAAGGCCGGGACATTTTGTACGAGCAGTACTTC
CDR3 protein: CASSQGRDILYEQYF

CDR3 length: 16
J gene: TRBJ1-2
clone size: few
V gene: TRBV4-1
D gene: TRBD1
CDR3 DNA: TGCGCCAGCAGCCCAGACCACTCGGGACAGATCTATGGCTACACCTTC
CDR3 protein: CASSPDHSGQIYGYTF

CDR3 length: 17
J gene: TRBJ2-5
clone size: .
V gene: TRBV19
D gene: TRBD2
CDR3 DNA: TGTGCCAGTAGTATTAGGTCGTGGCGGGGGGAAGGAGAGACCCAGTACTTC
CDR3 protein: CASSIRSWRGEGETQYF

CDR3 length: 14
J gene: TRBJ2-7
clone size: .
V gene: TRBV30
D gene: TRBD1
CDR3 DNA: TGTGCCTGGAGTGTTGGGACAGGGGGCTACGAGCAGTACTTC
CDR3 protein: CAWSVGTGGYEQYF

CDR3 length: 13
J gene: TRBJ2-7
clone size: .
V gene: TRBV3-1/TRBV3-2
D gene: .
CDR3 DNA: TGTGCCAGCAGCCAAGAACTCTCCTACGAGCAGTACTTC
CDR3 protein: CASSQELSYEQYF

CDR3 length: 16
J gene: TRBJ2-6
clone size: .
V gene: TRBV28
D gene: .
CDR3 DNA: TGTGCCAGCAGACCCCCCGCGTCCTCTGGGGCCAACGTCCTGACTTTC
CDR3 protein: CASRPPASSGANVLTF

CDR3 length: 13
J gene: TRBJ2-7
clone size: few
V gene: TRBV6-5
D gene: .
CDR3 DNA: TGTGCCAGCAACAGGGCGTTCTCCTACGAGCAGTACTTC
CDR3 protein: CASNRAFSYEQYF

CDR3 length: 11
J gene: TRBJ2-1
clone size: .
V gene: TRBV10-2
D gene: .
CDR3 DNA: TGCGCCAGCAGTGAGTCCCGGGAGCAGTTCTTC
CDR3 protein: CASSESREQFF

CDR3 length: 14
J gene: TRBJ2-5
clone size: .
V gene: TRBV29-1
D gene: .
CDR3 DNA: TGCAGCGTTGAGGTGGAGCGGGCGGGGGAGACCCAGTACTTC
CDR3 protein: CSVEVERAGETQYF

CDR3 length: 14
J gene: TRBJ2-5
clone size: .
V gene: TRBV6-5
D gene: .
CDR3 DNA: TGTGCCAGCAGGGGGGGACAGTTCCAAGAGACCCAGTACTTC
CDR3 protein: CASRGGQFQETQYF

CDR3 length: 15
J gene: TRBJ2-5
clone size: .
V gene: TRBV3-1/TRBV3-2
D gene: TRBD1
CDR3 DNA: TGTGCCAGCAGCCAAGGGACAGGGCTCCAAGAGACCCAGTACTTC
CDR3 protein: CASSQGTGLQETQYF

CDR3 length: 13
J gene: TRBJ2-3
clone size: .
V gene: TRBV19
D gene: .
CDR3 DNA: TGTGCCAGTAGTATCGGACAGACAGATACGCAGTATTTT
CDR3 protein: CASSIGQTDTQYF

CDR3 length: 16
J gene: TRBJ2-7
clone size: .
V gene: TRBV4-3
D gene: TRBD2
CDR3 DNA: TGCGCCAGCAGCCCTAGACTGAGCGGGGGATACAACGAGCAGTACTTC
CDR3 protein: CASSPRLSGGYNEQYF

CDR3 length: 16
J gene: TRBJ2-5
clone size: .
V gene: TRBV5-8
D gene: TRBD2
CDR3 DNA: TGTGCCAGCAGCTCCGGACTAGCGGGGGGGCTAGAGACCCAGTACTTC
CDR3 protein: CASSSGLAGGLETQYF

CDR3 length: 13
J gene: TRBJ2-7
clone size: .
V gene: TRBV7-2
D gene: .
CDR3 DNA: TGTGCCAGCACCCCGGCAGGCCCCTACGAGCAGTACTTC
CDR3 protein: CASTPAGPYEQYF

CDR3 length: 16
J gene: TRBJ1-2
clone size: few
V gene: TRBV27
D gene: TRBD1
CDR3 DNA: TGTGCCAGCAGTCCAACCGGGACAGGGATCGGCTATGGCTACACCTTC
CDR3 protein: CASSPTGTGIGYGYTF

CDR3 length: 14
J gene: TRBJ1-2
clone size: .
V gene: TRBV9
D gene: .
CDR3 DNA: TGTGCCAGCAGCGGTGAGGGAAAAGGGCATGGCTACACCTTC
CDR3 protein: CASSGEGKGHGYTF

CDR3 length: 13
J gene: TRBJ1-2
clone size: few
V gene: TRBV3-1/TRBV3-2
D gene: .
CDR3 DNA: TGTGCCAGCAGCCACAGGGTTAACTATGGCTACACCTTC
CDR3 protein: CASSHRVNYGYTF

CDR3 length: 17
J gene: TRBJ1-3
clone size: .
V gene: TRBV5-6
D gene: .
CDR3 DNA: TGTGCCAGCAGCCCTTACTTCCAACCATTCTCTGGAAACACCATATATTTT
CDR3 protein: CASSPYFQPFSGNTIYF

CDR3 length: 14
J gene: TRBJ2-3
clone size: .
V gene: TRBV4-3
D gene: TRBD2
CDR3 DNA: TGCGCCAGCAGCCAAGATAGCGGGACAGATACGCAGTATTTT
CDR3 protein: CASSQDSGTDTQYF

CDR3 length: 18
J gene: TRBJ1-1
clone size: .
V gene: TRBV11-2
D gene: .
CDR3 DNA: TGTGCCAGCAGCTCGCCTTTCCCGGGGACAAACATGAACACTGAAGCTTTCTTT
CDR3 protein: CASSSPFPGTNMNTEAFF

CDR3 length: 16
J gene: TRBJ1-3
clone size: .
V gene: TRBV11-3
D gene: .
CDR3 DNA: TGTGCCAGCAGCCGAGAGGAGGTCCTCTCTGGAAACACCATATATTTT
CDR3 protein: CASSREEVLSGNTIYF